The 26 T cell receptor beta chains in this list originate from one sample, sequenced in a study of CD4 T cells in relation to SARS-CoV-2 and coronaviruses. CD4+ T cells from unexposed donors were obtained before the COVID-19 pandemic (2011-2018). CD4+ T cells were isolated from the cells after roughly 11 days of culture. The protocol was immunoSEQ multiplex PCR, while the TCRdb copy is restricted to in-frame clones and leaves out a portion. The repertoire includes about 20,000 clones, 72% of them detected once, and about 16% sits in the top ten. These receptors are not linked to any known antigen. The sequenced material came from CD4+ T cells from PBMCs, cultured in vitro. Receptor source: a human donor in good health.

This clone has a handful of counts. The chain links TRBV19 to TRBJ2-5; 7 bases line up with TRBD2. V dropped 9 bases and J dropped 5; count of bases not matched to a gene: 9. CDR3 length: 13 residues. The germline V gene encodes CDR1 LNHDA and CDR2 SQIVND (reference sequence). The CDR3 loop reads CASRSGNGETQYF. The CDR3 coding sequence is TGTGCCAGCAGAAGCGGGAATGGGGAGACCCAGTACTTC.

This chain links TRBV20-1 with TRBJ2-1; 11 bases fit TRBD2. The germline CDR1 and CDR2 sequences are DFQATT and SNEGSKA (reference sequence). V lost 3 bases and J lost 7; bases outside the gene matches: 14. This CDR3 has 17 residues. In nucleotides, the CDR3 is TGCAGTGCTAGTTTAGCGGGAGGGGGGAGGAGGGATAATGAGCAGTTCTTC. Translation: CSASLAGGGRRDNEQFF.

The chain is built from TRBV4-3 and TRBJ2-1; 7 bases align to TRBD1. This CDR3 is 16 amino acids long. The germline CDR1 and CDR2 sequences are LGHNA and YSLEER. V dropped 4 bases and J dropped 9; count of bases not matched to a gene: 15. CDR3 DNA sequence: TGCGCCAGCAGCCCCCAACAGGGGCTCGGGGCGAGTGAGCAGTTCTTC. Encoded protein: CASSPQQGLGASEQFF.

The chain links TRBV18 to TRBJ2-7; TRBD1 matches 7 bases. V lost 3 bases to trimming and J lost 0 bases; unmatched junction nucleotides: 5. The CDR3 is 15 amino acids. CDR1 and CDR2 from the germline V gene are KGHSH and LQKENI. CDR3 in DNA: TGTGCCAGCTCACCCGGGACAGCCAACTCCTACGAGCAGTACTTC. Protein: CASSPGTANSYEQYF.

V is TRBV30 and J is TRBJ2-1; a weak D match, TRBD2 (5 bases). The CDR3 is 13 amino acids. V was cut by 1 base and J by 7 bases, with 11 bases left in between. CDR1 and CDR2 (germline): GTSNPN, SVGIG (reference sequence). In nucleotides, the CDR3 is TGTGCCTGGAGTGCCGGCGGGTCAAATGAGCAGTTCTTC. It is translated as CAWSAGGSNEQFF.

This clone was counted only a few times. The V and J genes are TRBV20-1 and TRBJ2-7; unclear D gene. The CDR3 extends over 12 amino acids. Germline V gives CDR1 DFQATT, CDR2 SNEGSKA (reference sequence). Trimming shortened V by 3 bases and J by 4 bases, and 10 bases separated the two germline ends. The CDR3 loop is CSASRHQYEQYF. CDR3 bases: TGCAGTGCTAGTCGGCACCAGTACGAGCAGTACTTC.

The chain couples TRBV5-6 to TRBJ2-5; D unclear. The ends were cut back, 1 base at V and 1 base at J, with 5 bases in the middle. In germline, CDR1 is SGHDT, CDR2 YYEEEE. CDR3 length: 13 amino acids. CDR3 coding DNA: TGTGCCAGCAGCTTGATTTTCCAAGAGACCCAGTACTTC. Translating gives CASSLIFQETQYF.

The chain recombines TRBV6-6 with TRBJ2-1; 9 bases align to TRBD1. Per germline, CDR1 MNHNY and CDR2 SVGAGI (reference sequence). This CDR3 spans 13 amino acids. Germline trimming cut 5 bases from V and 7 bases from J; bases unmatched to any gene: 3. The CDR3 DNA follows: TGTGCCAGCAGTCGGGGACAGGGAAATGAGCAGTTCTTC. This gives the protein CASSRGQGNEQFF.

The J gene is TRBJ1-2, the V gene TRBV5-1; possibly TRBD1 for D (5 bases). The CDR3 totals 14 residues. Germline V lookup: CDR1 SGHRS, CDR2 YFSETQ. With 4 bases removed from V and 4 bases from J, the gap between germline ends came to 14 bases. The CDR3 sequence: CASSPGLRSYGYTF. The DNA for the CDR3 is TGCGCCAGCAGCCCGGGACTCCGATCCTATGGCTACACCTTC. The full variable domain, its missing parts supplied by reference TRBV5-1 and TRBJ1-2, is KAGVTQTPRYLIKTRGQQVTLSCSPISGHRSVSWYQQTPGQGLQFLFEYFSETQRNKGNFPGRFSGRQFSNSRSEMNVSTLELGDSALYLCASSPGLRSYGYTFGSGTRLTVV.

This clone was picked up a small number of times. V gene TRBV9 combines with J gene TRBJ1-2, with D unresolved. Germline V gene lookup returns CDR1 SGDLS and CDR2 YYNGEE. V was shortened by 0 bases and J by 2 bases, with 11 bases between the two germline ends. This CDR3 has 15 residues. The CDR3 nucleotides read TGTGCCAGCAGCGTAGGTCAGTATGACAACTATGGCTACACCTTC. This codes for CASSVGQYDNYGYTF.

The chain uses TRBV5-8 and TRBJ2-7; no firm D call. Trimming pared 2 bases from V and 5 bases from J, leaving 8 bases between. The CDR3 spans 12 residues. The V gene's germline CDR1 is SGHTS and CDR2 YDEGEE. Written as DNA, the CDR3 is TGTGCCAGCAGCTTCGCCAGGCACGAGCAGTACTTC. It yields the protein CASSFARHEQYF. Supplemented by reference TRBV5-8 and TRBJ2-7, the full variable domain reads EAGVTQSPTHLIKTRGQQATLRCSPISGHTSVYWYQQALGLGLQFLLWYDEGEERNRGNFPPRFSGRQFPNYSSELNVNALELEDSALYLCASSFARHEQYFGPGTRLTVT.

J is TRBJ1-1 and V is TRBV7-2; D uncertain. CDR1 is SGHTA, CDR2 FQGNSA, per germline. With 1 base removed from V and 0 bases from J, the gap between germline ends came to 9 bases. This CDR3 has 15 amino acids. CDR3 residues: CASSLEIGLNTEAFF. CDR3 DNA: TGTGCCAGCAGCTTAGAGATAGGCCTGAACACTGAAGCTTTCTTT. Combining the CDR3 with reference TRBV7-2 and TRBJ1-1 gives the whole variable domain GAGVSQSPSNKVTEKGKDVELRCDPISGHTALYWYRQSLGQGLEFLIYFQGNSAPDKSGLPSDRFSAERTGGSVSTLTIQRTQQEDSAVYLCASSLEIGLNTEAFFGQGTRLTVV.

The chain employs TRBV11-3 and TRBJ2-2; TRBD2 matches at 8 bases. Germline-derived CDR1 and CDR2 are SGHNT and YENEEA. This CDR3 is 16 amino acids long. V shed 3 bases, J shed 0 bases, and the junction held 3 bases outside the gene matches. CDR3 residues: CASSFRGGSNTGELFF. CDR3 sequence (DNA): TGTGCCAGCAGCTTCCGGGGGGGCTCGAACACCGGGGAGCTGTTTTTT.

The V call is TRBV2, the J call TRBJ1-2; 9 bases agree with TRBD1. Per the germline V gene, CDR1 is SNHLY and CDR2 is FYNNEI. The CDR3 covers 16 residues. Germline trimming cut 11 bases from V and 0 bases from J; bases unmatched to any gene: 13. The CDR3 loop reads CAGLRDRGRTNYGYTF. The DNA of the CDR3 is TGTGCCGGCCTCAGAGACAGGGGGAGAACTAACTATGGCTACACCTTC.

The chain joins TRBV28 to TRBJ2-1; D is tentatively TRBD1 or TRBD2 (5 bases each). Germline V CDR1 and CDR2: MDHEN, SYDVKM. This CDR3 region has 14 residues. V was shortened by 7 bases and J by 6 bases, with 16 bases between the two germline ends. CDR3 in DNA: TGTGCCAGCATTCGGGGCCGAGCAGGCAATGAGCAGTTCTTC. Translation: CASIRGRAGNEQFF.

The chain links TRBV19 to TRBJ2-3; the D is unclear. Per germline, CDR1 LNHDA and CDR2 SQIVND (reference sequence). This CDR3 has 16 amino acids. Trimming took 4 bases from V and 2 from J, leaving 16 bases between them. CDR3 DNA sequence: TGTGCCAGTAGTAACCCACAACGGGCCTCCACAGATACGCAGTATTTT. Its protein is CASSNPQRASTDTQYF. The full variable domain, completed using reference TRBV19 and TRBJ2-3, is DGGITQSPKYLFRKEGQNVTLSCEQNLNHDAMYWYRQDPGQGLRLIYYSQIVNDFQKGDIAEGYSVSREKKESFPLTVTSAQKNPTAFYLCASSNPQRASTDTQYFGPGTRLTVL.

The chain combines TRBV9 with TRBJ2-3; D tentatively reads TRBD1 or TRBD2 (5 bases each). Germline values: CDR1 SGDLS, CDR2 YYNGEE. V shed 6 bases and J shed 0 bases, with 20 bases lying between them. The length of the CDR3 is 17 residues. CDR3 sequence reads: CASMRGGIEPSTDTQYF. The DNA of the CDR3 is TGTGCCAGCATGCGTGGGGGAATAGAGCCTAGCACAGATACGCAGTATTTT.

The rearrangement uses TRBV7-2 and TRBJ1-1, with 9 bases fitting TRBD1. This CDR3 spans 17 amino acids. V was clipped by 4 bases and J by 4 bases; unmatched bases: 13. Germline V lookup: CDR1 SGHTA, CDR2 FQGNSA. The CDR3 coding sequence is TGTGCCAGCAGCTCACGGACAGGGGCGCCGGTTGGCACTGAAGCTTTCTTT. Translating gives CASSSRTGAPVGTEAFF.

V and J are TRBV28 and TRBJ1-2; D call uncertain. V lost 4 bases to trimming and J lost 4 bases, with 4 bases between them. Germline loops: CDR1 MDHEN, CDR2 SYDVKM. CDR3 length: 11 residues. The CDR3 region has the DNA TGTGCCAGCAGTTCAGCCTATGGCTACACCTTC. Its translation is CASSSAYGYTF.

This clone was seen a few times. V and J are TRBV18 and TRBJ2-7, with TRBD1 matching 8 bases. The CDR3 sequence is 14 residues long. CDR1 and CDR2 from the germline V gene are KGHSH and LQKENI. V shed 7 bases, J shed 6 bases, and the junction held 11 bases outside the gene matches. In nucleotides, the CDR3 is TGTGCCAGCTTATTATCCCAGGGGGCCCTCGAGCAGTACTTC. Its translation: CASLLSQGALEQYF.

The DNA for the CDR3 is TGTGCCAGCAGCTTAGCGGGGGTCGGCGGTCAGCCCCAGCATTTT. It encodes CASSLAGVGGQPQHF. V is TRBV7-8 and J is TRBJ1-5, with a weak D call TRBD1 (5 bases). Germline V gives CDR1 SGHVS, CDR2 FQNEAQ. The CDR3 runs to 15 residues. V was cut by 0 bases and J by 6 bases, with 12 bases left in between.

The chain recombines TRBV10-2 with TRBJ2-7, with D tentatively TRBD2 (5 bases). The CDR3 loop spans 15 amino acids. V was clipped by 2 bases and J by 3 bases, with 14 bases between them. The germline CDR1 and CDR2 sequences are WSHSY and SAAADI. CDR3 nucleotides: TGCGCCAGCAGTGAGGCGATCTGGAGCGGCTACGAGCAGTACTTC. It codes for CASSEAIWSGYEQYF.

The rearrangement joins TRBV19 to TRBJ1-2; D not resolved. Trimming removed 5 bases at V and 0 bases at J, with 7 bases between. Germline V lookup: CDR1 LNHDA, CDR2 SQIVND (reference sequence). The CDR3 spans 13 residues. In DNA, the CDR3 is TGTGCCAGTAGTGACTACCCTAACTATGGCTACACCTTC. It codes for CASSDYPNYGYTF.

The chain joins TRBV4-1 to TRBJ2-7; D gene uncertain. In germline, CDR1 is MGHRA, CDR2 YSYEKL. V dropped 1 base and J dropped 3 bases, with 7 bases sitting between them. CDR3 length: 13 residues. The CDR3 DNA sequence: TGCGCCAGCAGCCAAGGTAGGGACTACGAGCAGTACTTC. Translation gives CASSQGRDYEQYF.

This clone was seen once. This CDR3 reads CASSLGASAGANVLTF. The CDR3 coding sequence is TGTGCCAGCAGCTTAGGAGCGTCAGCTGGGGCCAACGTCCTGACTTTC. The gene calls are TRBV5-6 and TRBJ2-6; D not certain. The V gene's germline CDR1 is SGHDT and CDR2 YYEEEE. This CDR3 has 16 residues. The V gene lost 2 bases and the J gene lost 2 bases, with 11 bases spanning the gap. The whole variable domain, filled in from reference TRBV5-6 and TRBJ2-6, reads DAGVTQSPTHLIKTRGQQVTLRCSPKSGHDTVSWYQQALGQGPQFIFQYYEEEERQRGNFPDRFSGHQFPNYSSELNVNALLLGDSALYLCASSLGASAGANVLTFGAGSRLTVL.

This sequence joins TRBV5-1 and TRBJ1-2; TRBD1 agrees at 12 bases. V lost 3 bases and J lost 2; bases outside the gene matches: 5. The CDR3 extends over 16 amino acids. Germline lookup yields CDR1 SGHRS and CDR2 YFSETQ. This CDR3 is CASSWGTGGANYGYTF. Written as DNA, the CDR3 is TGCGCCAGCAGCTGGGGGACAGGGGGCGCGAACTATGGCTACACCTTC.